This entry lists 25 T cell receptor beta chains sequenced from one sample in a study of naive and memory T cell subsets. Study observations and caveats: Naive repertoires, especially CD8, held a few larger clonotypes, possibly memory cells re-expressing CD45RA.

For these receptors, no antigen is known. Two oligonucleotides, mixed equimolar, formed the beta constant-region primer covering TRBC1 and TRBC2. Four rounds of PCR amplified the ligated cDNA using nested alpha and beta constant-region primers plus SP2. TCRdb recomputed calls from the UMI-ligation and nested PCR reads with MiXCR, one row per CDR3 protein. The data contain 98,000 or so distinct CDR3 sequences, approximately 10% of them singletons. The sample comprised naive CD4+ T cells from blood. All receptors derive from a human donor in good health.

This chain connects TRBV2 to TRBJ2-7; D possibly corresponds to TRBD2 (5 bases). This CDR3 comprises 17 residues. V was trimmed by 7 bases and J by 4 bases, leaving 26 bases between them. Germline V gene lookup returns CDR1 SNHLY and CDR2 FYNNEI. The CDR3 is CASTRYGPGGRRYEQYF. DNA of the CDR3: TGTGCCAGCACGAGGTACGGCCCCGGTGGGAGAAGATACGAGCAGTACTTC. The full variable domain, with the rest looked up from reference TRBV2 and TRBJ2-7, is EPEVTQTPSHQVTQMGQEVILRCVPISNHLYFYWYRQILGQKVEFLVSFYNNEISEKSEIFDDQFSVERPDGSNFTLKIRSTKLEDSAMYFCASTRYGPGGRRYEQYFGPGTRLTVT.

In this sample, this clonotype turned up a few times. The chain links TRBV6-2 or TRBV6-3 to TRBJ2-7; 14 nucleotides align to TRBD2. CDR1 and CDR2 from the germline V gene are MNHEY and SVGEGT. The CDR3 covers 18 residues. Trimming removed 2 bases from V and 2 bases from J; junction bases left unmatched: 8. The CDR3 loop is CASSYQTSGRESPYEQYF. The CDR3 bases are TGTGCCAGCAGTTACCAGACTAGCGGGAGGGAGTCACCCTACGAGCAGTACTTC.

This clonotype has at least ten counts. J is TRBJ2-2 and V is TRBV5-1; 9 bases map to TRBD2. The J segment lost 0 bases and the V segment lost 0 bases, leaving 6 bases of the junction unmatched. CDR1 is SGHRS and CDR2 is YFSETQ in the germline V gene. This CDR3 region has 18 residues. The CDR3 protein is CASSLVSSGASNTGELFF. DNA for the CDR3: TGCGCCAGCAGCTTGGTGTCTAGCGGGGCCTCGAACACCGGGGAGCTGTTTTTT.

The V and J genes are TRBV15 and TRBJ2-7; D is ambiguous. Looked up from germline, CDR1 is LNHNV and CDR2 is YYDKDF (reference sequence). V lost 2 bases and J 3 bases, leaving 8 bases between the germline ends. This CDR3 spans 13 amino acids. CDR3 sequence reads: CATSRQVSYEQYF. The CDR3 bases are TGTGCCACCAGCAGACAGGTTAGCTACGAGCAGTACTTC.

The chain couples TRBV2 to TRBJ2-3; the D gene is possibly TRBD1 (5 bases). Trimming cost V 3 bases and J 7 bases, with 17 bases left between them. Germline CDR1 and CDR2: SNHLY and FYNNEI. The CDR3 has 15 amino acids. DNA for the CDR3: TGTGCCAGCAGTGACTTCCCCAGGGCCATTTATACGCAGTATTTT. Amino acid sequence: CASSDFPRAIYTQYF.

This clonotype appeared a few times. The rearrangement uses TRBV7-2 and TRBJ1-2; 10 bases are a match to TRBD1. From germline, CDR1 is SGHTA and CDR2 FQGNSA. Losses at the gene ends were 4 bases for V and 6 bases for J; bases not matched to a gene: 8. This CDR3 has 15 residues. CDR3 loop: CASSYDRGRVDGYTF. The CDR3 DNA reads TGTGCCAGCAGCTACGACAGGGGGCGAGTAGATGGCTACACCTTC.

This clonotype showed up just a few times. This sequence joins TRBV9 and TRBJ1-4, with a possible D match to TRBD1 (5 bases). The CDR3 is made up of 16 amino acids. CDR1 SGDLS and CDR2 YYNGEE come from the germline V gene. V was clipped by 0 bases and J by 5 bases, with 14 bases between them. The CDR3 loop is CASSVATGLPNEKLFF. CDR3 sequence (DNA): TGTGCCAGCAGCGTAGCTACAGGATTGCCGAATGAAAAACTGTTTTTT. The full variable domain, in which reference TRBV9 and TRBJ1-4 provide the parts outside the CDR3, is DSGVTQTPKHLITATGQRVTLRCSPRSGDLSVYWYQQSLDQGLQFLIQYYNGEERAKGNILERFSAQQFPDLHSELNLSSLELGDSALYFCASSVATGLPNEKLFFGSGTQLSVL.

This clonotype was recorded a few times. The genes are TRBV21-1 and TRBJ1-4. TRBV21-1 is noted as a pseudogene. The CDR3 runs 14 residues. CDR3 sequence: CASPRNATNEKLFF. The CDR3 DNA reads TGTGCCAGCCCGCGGAACGCAACTAATGAAAAACTGTTTTTT.

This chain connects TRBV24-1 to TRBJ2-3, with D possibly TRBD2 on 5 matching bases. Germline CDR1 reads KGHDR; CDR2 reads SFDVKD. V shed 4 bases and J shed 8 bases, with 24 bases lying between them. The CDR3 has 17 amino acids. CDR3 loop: CATSDPDGRASTGTQYF. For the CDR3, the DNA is TGTGCCACCAGTGACCCAGACGGACGAGCTAGCACTGGTACGCAGTATTTT.

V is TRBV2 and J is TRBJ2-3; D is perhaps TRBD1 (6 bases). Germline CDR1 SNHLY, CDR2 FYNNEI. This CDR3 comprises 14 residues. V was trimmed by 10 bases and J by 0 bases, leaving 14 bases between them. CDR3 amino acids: CATREQGSTDTQYF. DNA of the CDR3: TGTGCCACCAGAGAACAGGGAAGCACAGATACGCAGTATTTT.

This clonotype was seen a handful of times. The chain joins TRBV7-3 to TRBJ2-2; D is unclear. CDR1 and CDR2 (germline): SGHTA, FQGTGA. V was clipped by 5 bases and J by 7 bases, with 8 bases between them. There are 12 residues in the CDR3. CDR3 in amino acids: CASSTQSGELFF. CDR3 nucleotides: TGTGCCAGCAGCACCCAGAGCGGGGAGCTGTTTTTT.

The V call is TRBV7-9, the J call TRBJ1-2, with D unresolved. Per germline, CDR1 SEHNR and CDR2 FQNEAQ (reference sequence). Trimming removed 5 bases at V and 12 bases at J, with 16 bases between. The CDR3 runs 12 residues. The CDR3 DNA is TGTGCCAGCAGCCCAGACACGGGAGGGAACACCTTC. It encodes CASSPDTGGNTF.

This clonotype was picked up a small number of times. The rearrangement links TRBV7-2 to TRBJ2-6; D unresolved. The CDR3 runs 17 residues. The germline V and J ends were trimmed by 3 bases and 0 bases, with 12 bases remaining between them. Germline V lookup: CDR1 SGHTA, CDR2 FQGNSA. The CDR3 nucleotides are TGTGCCAGCAGCTTTGGGTTTGTTCCCTCTGGGGCCAACGTCCTGACTTTC. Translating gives CASSFGFVPSGANVLTF.

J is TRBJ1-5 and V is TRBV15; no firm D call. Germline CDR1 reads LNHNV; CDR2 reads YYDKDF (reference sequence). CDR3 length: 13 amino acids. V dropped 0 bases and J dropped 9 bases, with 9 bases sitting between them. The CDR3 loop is CATSRDPEGPQHF. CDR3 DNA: TGTGCCACCAGCAGAGATCCGGAGGGGCCCCAGCATTTT.

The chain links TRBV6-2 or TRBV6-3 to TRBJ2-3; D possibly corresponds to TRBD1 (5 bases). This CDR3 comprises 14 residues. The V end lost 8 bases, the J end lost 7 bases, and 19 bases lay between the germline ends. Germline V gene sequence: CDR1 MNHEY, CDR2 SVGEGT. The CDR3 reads CASGTTTLDNTQYF. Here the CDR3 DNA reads TGTGCCAGCGGAACAACCACGCTGGACAATACGCAGTATTTT.

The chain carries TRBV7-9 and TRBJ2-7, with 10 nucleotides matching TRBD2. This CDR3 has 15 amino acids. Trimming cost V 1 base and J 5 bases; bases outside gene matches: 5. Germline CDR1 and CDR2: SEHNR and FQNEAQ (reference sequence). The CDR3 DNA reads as TGTGCCAGCAGCTTAGGTCTAGCGGGAGCCCACGAGCAGTACTTC. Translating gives CASSLGLAGAHEQYF.

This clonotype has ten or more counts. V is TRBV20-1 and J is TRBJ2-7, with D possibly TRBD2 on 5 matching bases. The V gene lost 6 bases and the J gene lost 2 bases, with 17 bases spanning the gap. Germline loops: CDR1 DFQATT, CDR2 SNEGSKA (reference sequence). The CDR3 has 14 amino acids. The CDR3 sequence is CSARPHRGTYEQYF. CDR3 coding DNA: TGCAGTGCCCGACCCCACCGGGGAACCTACGAGCAGTACTTC.

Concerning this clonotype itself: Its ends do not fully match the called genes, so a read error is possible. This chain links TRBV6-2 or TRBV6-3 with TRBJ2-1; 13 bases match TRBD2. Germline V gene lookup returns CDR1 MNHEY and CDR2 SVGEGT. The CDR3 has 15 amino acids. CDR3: CASSKWTSGSNEKFF. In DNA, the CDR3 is TGTGCCAGCAGCAAATGGACTAGCGGGAGCAATGAGAAGTTCTTC.

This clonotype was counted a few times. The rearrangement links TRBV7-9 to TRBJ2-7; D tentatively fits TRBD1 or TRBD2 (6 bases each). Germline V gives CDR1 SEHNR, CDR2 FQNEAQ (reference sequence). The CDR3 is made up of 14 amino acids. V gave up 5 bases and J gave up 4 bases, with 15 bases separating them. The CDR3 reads CASSRLGGPYEQYF. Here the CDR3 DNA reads TGTGCCAGCAGCCGGCTGGGGGGCCCGTACGAGCAGTACTTC. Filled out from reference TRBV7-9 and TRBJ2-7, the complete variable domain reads DTGVSQNPRHKITKRGQNVTFRCDPISEHNRLYWYRQTLGQGPEFLTYFQNEAQLEKSRLLSDRFSAERPKGSFSTLEIQRTEQGDSAMYLCASSRLGGPYEQYFGPGTRLTVT.

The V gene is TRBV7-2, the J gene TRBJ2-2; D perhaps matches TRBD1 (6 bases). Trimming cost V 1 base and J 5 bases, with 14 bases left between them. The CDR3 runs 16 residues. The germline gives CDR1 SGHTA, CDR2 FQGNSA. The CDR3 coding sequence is TGTGCCAGCAGCTTAGGGGGGCCAGGGGAGACCGGGGAGCTGTTTTTT. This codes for CASSLGGPGETGELFF.

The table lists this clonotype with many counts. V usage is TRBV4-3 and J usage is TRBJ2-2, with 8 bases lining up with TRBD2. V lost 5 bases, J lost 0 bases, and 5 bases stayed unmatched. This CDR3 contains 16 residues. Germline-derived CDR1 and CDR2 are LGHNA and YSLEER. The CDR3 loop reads CASSKAGASNTGELFF. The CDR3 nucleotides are TGCGCCAGCAGCAAAGCGGGGGCCTCGAACACCGGGGAGCTGTTTTTT.

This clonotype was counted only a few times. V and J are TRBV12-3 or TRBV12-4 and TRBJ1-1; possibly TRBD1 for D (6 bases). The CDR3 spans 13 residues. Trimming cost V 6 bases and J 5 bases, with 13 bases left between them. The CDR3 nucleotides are TGTGCCAGCAGCCGACTCCAGGGGACTGAAGCTTTCTTT. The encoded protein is CASSRLQGTEAFF.

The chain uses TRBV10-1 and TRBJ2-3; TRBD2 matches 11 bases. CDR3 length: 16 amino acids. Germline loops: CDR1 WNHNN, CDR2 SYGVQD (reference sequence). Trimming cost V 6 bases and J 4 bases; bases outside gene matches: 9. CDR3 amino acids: CASRQILAGDADTQYF. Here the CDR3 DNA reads TGCGCCAGCAGACAAATACTAGCGGGAGACGCAGATACGCAGTATTTT.

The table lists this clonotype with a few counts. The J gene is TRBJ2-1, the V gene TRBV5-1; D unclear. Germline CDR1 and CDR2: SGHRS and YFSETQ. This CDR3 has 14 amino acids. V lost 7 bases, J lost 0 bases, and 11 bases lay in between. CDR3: CASRQALSYNEQFF. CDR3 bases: TGCGCCAGCCGCCAAGCCCTCTCCTACAATGAGCAGTTCTTC.

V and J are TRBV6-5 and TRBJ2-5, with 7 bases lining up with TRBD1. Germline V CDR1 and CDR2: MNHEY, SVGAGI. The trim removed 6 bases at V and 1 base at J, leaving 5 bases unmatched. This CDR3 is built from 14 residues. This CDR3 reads CASRQTGVQETQYF. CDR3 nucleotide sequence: TGTGCCAGCAGGCAAACAGGGGTCCAAGAGACCCAGTACTTC.